Listed below are T cell receptor beta chains from one sample, sequenced in a study of cytomegalovirus exposure and HLA in healthy donors. Assay: immunoSEQ multiplex PCR; the TCRdb copy retains only in-frame clones and omits some. Of under 300,000 clones listed, about 80% are singletons. Sample: PBMCs. The receptor source for this set is a woman aged 55-70 years in good health and CMV-seropositive. The CDR3 runs from the conserved cysteine through the conserved F or W. A D gene is named only where the DNA matches it firmly. Not every row has a clone size; where given, it reads once, few, many or a size class.

TRBJ2-7	.	TRBV19	TRBD2	TGTGCCAGTAGTATAGACCGGACTAGCGGGAGGGCCGTGCAGTACTTC	CASSIDRTSGRAVQYF
TRBJ2-7	.	TRBV5-1	.	TGCGCCAGCAGCTTGGGAGCGAGCCGAAACATTTACGAGCAGTACTTC	CASSLGASRNIYEQYF
TRBJ1-3	few	TRBV30	.	TGTGCCTGGAGTTCCTTCAGGGTTGATGGAAACACCATATATTTT	CAWSSFRVDGNTIYF
TRBJ2-2	.	TRBV2	TRBD1	TGTGCCAGCAGGAGACAGGGTCTAAACACCGGGGAGCTGTTTTTT	CASRRQGLNTGELFF
TRBJ2-3	.	TRBV29-1	TRBD1	TGCAGCGTTGAGTTCTGGACAGGACGCACAGATACGCAGTATTTT	CSVEFWTGRTDTQYF
TRBJ1-6	.	TRBV7-6	.	TGTGCCAGCAGCTTAGCTCGGGGGGGGTCCTATAATTCACCCCTCCACTTT	CASSLARGGSYNSPLHF
TRBJ2-1	.	TRBV4-2	.	TGTGCCAGCAGCCAAGACTCGACTCCCTACAATGAGCAGTTCTTC	CASSQDSTPYNEQFF
TRBJ2-3	.	TRBV19	TRBD2	TGTGCCAGTATCAGTCCGGGACTAGCGGGAGGAGGAAATACGCAGTATTTT	CASISPGLAGGGNTQYF
TRBJ2-2	.	TRBV12-5	TRBD2	TGTGCTAGTGGTTTGGGACTCTTAGCGGGAGTGAACACCGGGGAGCTGTTTTTT	CASGLGLLAGVNTGELFF
TRBJ1-5	.	TRBV6-5	.	TGTGCCAGCAGTTACTCGTTCAAGCCCCAGCATTTT	CASSYSFKPQHF